This T cell receptor (beta chain) was found in a study of regulatory T cells in long-lasting Graves disease. The CDR3 extends over 15 amino acids. V was clipped by 5 bases and J by 5 bases, with 13 bases between them. Germline V CDR1 and CDR2: MNHEY, SMNVEV (reference sequence). Time point meaning: persistent/refractory GD, antithyroid drugs over 5 years with positive TRAb. The TCR library was made from RNA that had been extracted from PBMCs in TRIzol. Investigators prepared the TCR beta libraries by applying iRepertoire HTBI primers and Arm-PCR of CDR3 regions. In TCRdb, the multiplex PCR reads were re-called with MiXCR into one record per CDR3 protein. The table includes about 470,000 distinct CDR3 sequences, less than 25% detected once. Findings of the study overall: Among the persistent patients, fewer than 3,000 public clonotypes were shared, more than the 750 to 1,000 shared among new patients.

A word on this clonotype: Its antigen is undetermined.

This sequence was found in a female donor with Graves disease. Sequencing was performed on peripheral blood mononuclear cells (PBMCs), taken when the disease was refractory, from a patient treated with antithyroid drugs. The chain combines TRBV27 with TRBJ1-6; D not resolved. In DNA, the CDR3 is TGTGCCAGCAGTCCACCGGGAGCTCATAATTCACCCCTCCACTTT. It yields the protein CASSPPGAHNSPLHF.